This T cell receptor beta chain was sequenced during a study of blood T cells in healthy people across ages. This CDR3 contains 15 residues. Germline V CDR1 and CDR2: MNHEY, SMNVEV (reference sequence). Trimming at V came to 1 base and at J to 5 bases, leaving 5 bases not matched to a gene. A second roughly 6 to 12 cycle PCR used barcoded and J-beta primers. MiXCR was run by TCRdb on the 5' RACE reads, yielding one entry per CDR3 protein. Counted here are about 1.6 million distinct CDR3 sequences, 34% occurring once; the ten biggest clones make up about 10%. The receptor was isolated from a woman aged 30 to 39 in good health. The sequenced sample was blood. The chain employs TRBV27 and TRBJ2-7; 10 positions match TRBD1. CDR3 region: CASSLFRDRGNEQYF. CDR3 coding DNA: TGTGCCAGCAGTTTATTTCGGGACAGGGGAAACGAGCAGTACTTC.